These 32 T cell receptor beta chains originate from one sample sequenced in a study of PD-1 blockade in classical Hodgkin lymphoma (dated by TCRdb to the early 2020s). Receptor libraries were prepared by the immunoSEQ multiplex PCR assay. The immuneACCESS repertoire file appears here via TCRdb, limited to in-frame rearrangements. These files lack a portion of the clones; in checked studies, under half of the deficit traces to unresolved V genes, and the cause of the others is not known. The sample table shows around 96,000 clones, and over 80% are seen once. The ten top clones hold 12% of the sample. Sample time point, as interpreted from the label and publication: cycle 1 day 1 (C1D1), immediately before nivolumab initiation. All trial patients had relapsed after autologous stem cell transplantation, with cohorts A, B and C differing in prior brentuximab vedotin exposure. Sequences were derived from peripheral blood mononuclear cells (PBMCs), sampled at baseline. These receptors all stem from a human donor with classical Hodgkin lymphoma.

The chain employs TRBV19 and TRBJ1-2; D possibly corresponds to TRBD1 (6 bases). The CDR3 consists of 14 residues. CDR1 and CDR2 (germline): LNHDA, SQIVND (reference sequence). Trimming cost V 5 bases and J 4 bases, with 14 bases left between them. The CDR3 spells CASSFRDTVYGYTF. CDR3 DNA sequence: TGTGCCAGTAGTTTCCGGGACACCGTCTATGGCTACACCTTC.

This sequence joins TRBV19 and TRBJ2-3; D might be TRBD2 (5 bases). The CDR3 totals 14 residues. Looked up from germline, CDR1 is LNHDA and CDR2 is SQIVND (reference sequence). V lost 6 bases, J lost 4 bases, and 14 bases lay in between. In DNA form, the CDR3 reads TGTGCCAGTAGGACCGGGATTAGCTCAGATACGCAGTATTTT. It translates to CASRTGISSDTQYF.

The V gene is TRBV2, the J gene TRBJ1-1; D gene unclear. Germline V gene lookup returns CDR1 SNHLY and CDR2 FYNNEI. V shed 5 bases and J shed 0 bases, with 1 base lying between them. The CDR3 has 11 residues. The DNA for the CDR3 is TGTGCCAGCAGTATGAACACTGAAGCTTTCTTT. As protein: CASSMNTEAFF.

The chain recombines TRBV11-2 with TRBJ1-4; 9 bases are a match to TRBD1. The CDR3 is 15 amino acids. Trimming cost V 3 bases and J 8 bases; bases outside gene matches: 7. CDR1 and CDR2 (germline): SGHAT, FQNNGV. The DNA for the CDR3 is TGTGCCAGCAGCTTTGGGACAGGGCTAGACGAAAAACTGTTTTTT. Translating it yields CASSFGTGLDEKLFF.

This chain links TRBV27 with TRBJ2-2, with no clear D. Germline V CDR1 and CDR2: MNHEY, SMNVEV (reference sequence). CDR3 length: 14 residues. Deletions cut 5 bases from V and 6 bases from J, with 13 bases between. The CDR3 sequence is CASSRMGLAGELFF. CDR3 sequence (DNA): TGTGCCAGCAGTCGGATGGGGTTGGCCGGGGAGCTGTTTTTT.

The chain has TRBV5-5 and TRBJ2-2; D may correspond to TRBD1 or TRBD2 (6 bases each). Germline V gene data show CDR1 as SGHKS and CDR2 as YYEKEE (reference sequence). The CDR3 runs to 18 residues. The V and J ends lost 0 bases and 1 base respectively, with 16 bases between them. The CDR3 nucleotides are TGTGCCAGCAGCTTGGTTCGTCCGGGGGCCCGGAACACCGGGGAGCTGTTTTTT. Residues: CASSLVRPGARNTGELFF.

Here the CDR3 reads CSVPRTSGADTQYF. CDR3 in DNA: TGCAGCGTACCAAGGACTAGCGGCGCAGATACGCAGTATTTT. The chain links TRBV29-1 to TRBJ2-3, with 10 bases aligning to TRBD2. After removal of 6 bases from V and 4 bases from J, the junction contained 7 bases not matched to a gene. CDR3 size: 14 residues. Germline V gene sequence: CDR1 SQVTM, CDR2 ANQGSEA.

V and J are TRBV7-2 and TRBJ2-2, with 7 nucleotides matching TRBD2. CDR1 and CDR2 from the germline V gene are SGHTA and FQGNSA. The CDR3 sequence is 15 residues long. V dropped 3 bases and J dropped 2; count of bases not matched to a gene: 3. The CDR3 protein is CASSFGAGNTGELFF. CDR3 bases: TGTGCCAGCAGCTTCGGAGCGGGAAACACCGGGGAGCTGTTTTTT.

The chain combines TRBV5-4 with TRBJ2-1; D is perhaps TRBD1 or TRBD2 (5 bases each). Trimming left V 0 bases short and J 4 bases short, with 14 bases between. Per the germline V gene, CDR1 is SGHNT and CDR2 is YYREEE (reference sequence). This CDR3 spans 16 amino acids. CDR3 DNA sequence: TGTGCCAGCAGCTTGGCCGGGGCTAGTCGGTACAATGAGCAGTTCTTC. Residues: CASSLAGASRYNEQFF.

The genes are TRBV19 and TRBJ2-5, with 10 bases lining up with TRBD1. Germline V CDR1 and CDR2: LNHDA, SQIVND (reference sequence). V shed 6 bases and J 5 bases; nucleotides not matched to a gene: 9. The CDR3 spans 15 residues. The CDR3 here is CASRPRGTGDETQYF. The CDR3 region has the DNA TGTGCCAGTAGGCCTCGCGGGACAGGGGATGAGACCCAGTACTTC.

This chain joins TRBV9 and TRBJ1-1, with a tentative D call TRBD1 (5 bases). The CDR3 extends over 15 amino acids. V was trimmed by 0 bases and J by 6 bases, leaving 15 bases between them. Germline V gene lookup returns CDR1 SGDLS and CDR2 YYNGEE. CDR3 in DNA: TGTGCCAGCAGCGTAGGAATCCAGGGTCTTGCTGAAGCTTTCTTT. This codes for CASSVGIQGLAEAFF.

The chain recombines TRBV30 with TRBJ1-5; no clear D. V lost 3 bases and J 0 bases, leaving 6 bases between the germline ends. CDR1 is GTSNPN, CDR2 SVGIG, per germline (reference sequence). The CDR3 covers 13 residues. CDR3: CAWREASNQPQHF. The CDR3 nucleotides read TGTGCCTGGAGAGAGGCTAGCAATCAGCCCCAGCATTTT.

V is TRBV7-6 and J is TRBJ2-2; 7 bases align to TRBD1. Germline CDR1 reads SGHVS; CDR2 reads FNYEAQ. The CDR3 covers 14 residues. V lost 5 bases, J lost 5 bases, and 5 bases stayed unmatched. The CDR3 DNA follows: TGTGCCAGCAGCATCCGACAGGGTACCGGGGAGCTGTTTTTT. Amino acids: CASSIRQGTGELFF.

The chain uses TRBV5-1 and TRBJ2-3; D is tentatively TRBD1 or TRBD2 (5 bases each). The CDR3 loop spans 17 amino acids. The germline V gene encodes CDR1 SGHRS and CDR2 YFSETQ. The V and J ends lost 3 bases and 4 bases respectively, with 21 bases between them. The CDR3 protein is CASSSRSGRGSADTQYF. The CDR3 DNA reads as TGCGCCAGCAGCTCCCGATCGGGACGGGGAAGCGCAGATACGCAGTATTTT.

The chain is built from TRBV9 and TRBJ2-7, with D perhaps TRBD2 (5 bases). The V gene lost 0 bases and the J gene lost 6 bases, with 16 bases spanning the gap. Germline assignment: CDR1 SGDLS and CDR2 YYNGEE. This CDR3 is 15 amino acids long. The CDR3 region is CASSVASEPRGEQYF. The CDR3 nucleotides read TGTGCCAGCAGCGTAGCGTCAGAGCCTCGGGGCGAGCAGTACTTC.

The chain combines TRBV12-2 with TRBJ1-3; TRBD1, the table's D call, was not compared with the DNA. TRBV12-2 is annotated as a pseudogene. The CDR3 extends over 17 amino acids. The CDR3 spells CASPTGHPDKRRNTIYF. In nucleotides, the CDR3 is TGTGCAAGTCCCACCGGCCACCCGGACAAACGGAGAAACACCATATATTTT.

A single count supports this clone. The rearrangement joins TRBV7-8 to TRBJ1-4; weak D call: TRBD1 (5 bases). Trimming pared 5 bases from V and 3 bases from J, leaving 16 bases between. Germline V gene sequence: CDR1 SGHVS, CDR2 FQNEAQ. This CDR3 has 16 amino acids. In DNA, the CDR3 is TGTGCCAGCAGCCCCGGGGCACAGATGGCTAATGAAAAACTGTTTTTT. Protein sequence: CASSPGAQMANEKLFF.

This chain connects TRBV7-2 to TRBJ2-2, with TRBD1 as a possible D gene (5 bases). The germline gives CDR1 SGHTA, CDR2 FQGNSA. V dropped 2 bases and J dropped 0 bases, with 10 bases sitting between them. The CDR3 consists of 16 residues. CDR3 nucleotides: TGTGCCAGCAGCTTACAGGGTTTGGCGAACACCGGGGAGCTGTTTTTT. Its translation: CASSLQGLANTGELFF. Supplemented by reference TRBV7-2 and TRBJ2-2, the full variable domain reads GAGVSQSPSNKVTEKGKDVELRCDPISGHTALYWYRQSLGQGLEFLIYFQGNSAPDKSGLPSDRFSAERTGGSVSTLTIQRTQQEDSAVYLCASSLQGLANTGELFFGEGSRLTVL.

This clone was observed a few times. This rearrangement joins TRBV9 to TRBJ2-5; TRBD2 agrees at 16 bases. Germline CDR1 is SGDLS and CDR2 is YYNGEE. This CDR3 comprises 18 residues. The V segment lost 4 bases and the J segment 5 bases; nucleotides outside the gene matches: 11. As DNA, the CDR3 is TGTGCCAGCAGCTCGGGACTAGCGGGAGGGCCGGGGGTGGAGACCCAGTACTTC. Translated, it gives CASSSGLAGGPGVETQYF.

This rearrangement joins TRBV13 to TRBJ2-7, with 8 bases that match TRBD2. This CDR3 comprises 14 residues. Germline V lookup: CDR1 PRHDT, CDR2 FYEKMQ (reference sequence). V was clipped by 3 bases and J by 5 bases; unmatched bases: 6. CDR3 protein: CASSLGLAGHEQYF. CDR3 DNA sequence: TGTGCCAGCAGCTTGGGTCTAGCGGGCCACGAGCAGTACTTC.

This chain links TRBV7-2 with TRBJ2-5; 8 bases are shared with TRBD2. CDR3 length: 14 residues. In germline, CDR1 is SGHTA, CDR2 FQGNSA. Trimming removed 7 bases from V and 1 base from J; junction bases left unmatched: 5. DNA for the CDR3: TGTGCCAGCACCCGGGGGGGGTTCCAAGAGACCCAGTACTTC. Translating it yields CASTRGGFQETQYF.

V is TRBV7-2 and J is TRBJ2-5; TRBD1 agrees at 7 bases. The CDR3 runs 15 residues. The germline V gene has CDR1 SGHTA and CDR2 FQGNSA. The trim removed 5 bases at V and 9 bases at J, leaving 15 bases unmatched. In DNA, the CDR3 is TGTGCCAGCAGCCCCGGGACAGTACAAGAGTCGGCCCAGTACTTC. Translating it yields CASSPGTVQESAQYF.

This chain uses TRBV30 with TRBJ1-1; TRBD1 agrees at 9 bases. Trimming removed 2 bases from V and 2 bases from J; junction bases left unmatched: 12. CDR3 length: 17 residues. Looked up from germline, CDR1 is GTSNPN and CDR2 is SVGIG (reference sequence). The CDR3 DNA reads TGTGCCTGGAGTTTCCTTCGGACAGGGGAGGGAAACACTGAAGCTTTCTTT. Translating gives CAWSFLRTGEGNTEAFF.

This clone appeared a single time. This chain joins TRBV7-8 and TRBJ2-5, with 8 bases identical to TRBD2. CDR3 length: 16 residues. V lost 5 bases and J lost 3; bases outside the gene matches: 11. Per germline, CDR1 SGHVS and CDR2 FQNEAQ. CDR3: CASSIRGPGLEETQYF. Written as DNA, the CDR3 is TGTGCCAGCAGCATTAGGGGTCCGGGACTAGAAGAGACCCAGTACTTC.

The chain employs TRBV7-9 and TRBJ2-5; 8 bases are a match to TRBD2. This CDR3 has 15 amino acids. Trimming removed 1 base from V and 6 bases from J; junction bases left unmatched: 7. The germline V gene encodes CDR1 SEHNR and CDR2 FQNEAQ (reference sequence). The CDR3 nucleotides read TGTGCCAGCAGCTTAGAGTCGGGAGGGGGAAAGACCCAGTACTTC. It is translated as CASSLESGGGKTQYF.

This clone was seen a handful of times. This chain connects TRBV4-2 to TRBJ1-1; 7 positions agree with TRBD1. The germline gives CDR1 LGHNA, CDR2 YNFKEQ. After removal of 5 bases from V and 0 bases from J, the junction contained 12 bases not matched to a gene. This CDR3 spans 17 amino acids. CDR3 sequence reads: CASSWGADRTMNTEAFF. The CDR3 nucleotides read TGTGCCAGCAGCTGGGGGGCGGACAGGACGATGAACACTGAAGCTTTCTTT.

The V gene is TRBV11-2, the J gene TRBJ2-7, with 8 positions matching TRBD2. The CDR3 covers 15 residues. J was trimmed by 2 bases and V by 4 bases; bases with no gene match: 7. Germline loops: CDR1 SGHAT, CDR2 FQNNGV. The CDR3 sequence: CASSWTSQPPYEQYF. CDR3 coding DNA: TGTGCCAGCAGCTGGACTAGCCAGCCCCCCTACGAGCAGTACTTC.

The chain links TRBV7-2 to TRBJ2-3; the D gene is possibly TRBD2 (6 bases). Germline values: CDR1 SGHTA, CDR2 FQGNSA. The CDR3 consists of 15 residues. With 3 bases removed from V and 0 bases from J, the gap between germline ends came to 10 bases. DNA for the CDR3: TGTGCCAGCAGCTTTAGCGGCTCTAGCACAGATACGCAGTATTTT. It encodes CASSFSGSSTDTQYF.

The V gene is TRBV9, the J gene TRBJ2-1, with a possible D match to TRBD2 (6 bases). The V end lost 5 bases, the J end lost 9 bases, and 18 bases lay between the germline ends. The CDR3 extends over 14 amino acids. Germline V CDR1 and CDR2: SGDLS, YYNGEE. The CDR3 sequence: CASSLAESYGEQFF. DNA for the CDR3: TGTGCCAGCAGTTTAGCGGAGAGCTATGGTGAGCAGTTCTTC.

As concerns this clone: The same CDR3 arises from other DNA sequences in this sample as well. The rearrangement uses TRBV5-1 and TRBJ2-5; 12 bases are a match to TRBD2. The CDR3 contains 16 residues. CDR1 is SGHRS and CDR2 is YFSETQ in the germline V gene. J lost 2 bases, V lost 0 bases, and 2 bases had no gene match. The CDR3 loop reads CASSLAGTSGQETQYF. CDR3 coding DNA: TGCGCCAGCAGCTTGGCCGGGACTAGCGGGCAAGAGACCCAGTACTTC. The variable domain in full, completed from reference TRBV5-1 and TRBJ2-5, reads KAGVTQTPRYLIKTRGQQVTLSCSPISGHRSVSWYQQTPGQGLQFLFEYFSETQRNKGNFPGRFSGRQFSNSRSEMNVSTLELGDSALYLCASSLAGTSGQETQYFGPGTRLLVL.

The chain uses TRBV13 and TRBJ2-3; 8 bases match TRBD2. Germline trimming cut 7 bases from V and 1 base from J; bases unmatched to any gene: 13. There are 17 residues in the CDR3. Germline lookup yields CDR1 PRHDT and CDR2 FYEKMQ (reference sequence). The CDR3 coding sequence is TGTGCCAGCACCCTAGGGGCGGGAGGCCGGGGCACAGATACGCAGTATTTT. Its protein is CASTLGAGGRGTDTQYF.

This clone was observed once. The V gene is TRBV6-1, the J gene TRBJ2-7; a possible D gene is TRBD2 (6 bases). V lost 0 bases and J lost 2, with 11 bases in between. This CDR3 is 15 amino acids long. The germline V gene has CDR1 MNHNS and CDR2 SASEGT. CDR3 sequence reads: CASSEAGGRTYEQYF. CDR3 coding DNA: TGTGCCAGCAGTGAAGCGGGAGGTAGGACCTACGAGCAGTACTTC.